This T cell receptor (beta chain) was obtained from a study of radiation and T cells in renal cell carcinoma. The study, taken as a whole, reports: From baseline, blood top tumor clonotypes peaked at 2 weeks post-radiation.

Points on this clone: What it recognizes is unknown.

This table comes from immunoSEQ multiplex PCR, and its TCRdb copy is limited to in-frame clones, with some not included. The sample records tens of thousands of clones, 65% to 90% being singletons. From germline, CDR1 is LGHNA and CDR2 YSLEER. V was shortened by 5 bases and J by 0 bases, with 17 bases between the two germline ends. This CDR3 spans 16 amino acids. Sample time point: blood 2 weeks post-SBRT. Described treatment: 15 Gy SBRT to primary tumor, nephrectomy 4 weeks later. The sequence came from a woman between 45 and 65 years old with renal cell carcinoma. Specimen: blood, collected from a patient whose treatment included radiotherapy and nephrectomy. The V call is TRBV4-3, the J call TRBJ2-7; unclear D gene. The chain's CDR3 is CASSMQWGRSSYEQYF. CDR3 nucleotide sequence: TGCGCCAGCAGCATGCAATGGGGAAGGAGCTCCTACGAGCAGTACTTC.